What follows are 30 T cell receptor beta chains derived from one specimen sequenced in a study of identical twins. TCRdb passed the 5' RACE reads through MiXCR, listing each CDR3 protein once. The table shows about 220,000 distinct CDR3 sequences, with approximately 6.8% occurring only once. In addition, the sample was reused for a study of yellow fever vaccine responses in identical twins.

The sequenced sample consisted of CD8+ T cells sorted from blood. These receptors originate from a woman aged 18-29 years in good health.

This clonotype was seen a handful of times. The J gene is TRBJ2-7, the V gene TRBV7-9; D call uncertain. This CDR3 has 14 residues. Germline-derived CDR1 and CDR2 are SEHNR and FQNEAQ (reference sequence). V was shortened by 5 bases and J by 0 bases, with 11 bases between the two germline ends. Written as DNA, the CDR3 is TGTGCCAGCAGCCCTGCTATAGCCTCCTACGAGCAGTACTTC. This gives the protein CASSPAIASYEQYF.

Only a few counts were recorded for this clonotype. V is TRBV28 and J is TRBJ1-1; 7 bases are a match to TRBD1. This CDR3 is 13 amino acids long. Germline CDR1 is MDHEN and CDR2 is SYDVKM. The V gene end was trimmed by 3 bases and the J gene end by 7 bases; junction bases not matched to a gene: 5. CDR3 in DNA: TGTGCCAGCAGTTTCGAGGGGGCGGTTGAAGCTTTCTTT. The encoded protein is CASSFEGAVEAFF.

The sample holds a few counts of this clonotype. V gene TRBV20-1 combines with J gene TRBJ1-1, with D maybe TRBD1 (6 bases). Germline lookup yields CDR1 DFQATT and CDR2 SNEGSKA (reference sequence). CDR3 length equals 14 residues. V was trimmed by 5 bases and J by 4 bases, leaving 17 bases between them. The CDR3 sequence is CSASPRQDATEAFF. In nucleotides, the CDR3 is TGCAGTGCTTCTCCGAGACAGGACGCCACTGAAGCTTTCTTT.

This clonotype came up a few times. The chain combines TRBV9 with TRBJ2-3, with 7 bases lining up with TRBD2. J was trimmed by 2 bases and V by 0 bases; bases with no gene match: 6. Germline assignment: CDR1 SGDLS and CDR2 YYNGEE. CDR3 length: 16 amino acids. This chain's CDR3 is CASSVGGGSLTDTQYF. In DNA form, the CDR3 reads TGTGCCAGCAGCGTAGGTGGCGGGAGCCTCACAGATACGCAGTATTTT.

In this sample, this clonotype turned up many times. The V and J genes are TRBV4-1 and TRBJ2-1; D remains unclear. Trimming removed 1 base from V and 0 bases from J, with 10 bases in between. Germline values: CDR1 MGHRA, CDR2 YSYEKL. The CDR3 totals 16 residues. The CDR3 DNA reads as TGCGCCAGCAGCCAAGGAATGACACCCTCCTACAATGAGCAGTTCTTC. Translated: CASSQGMTPSYNEQFF.

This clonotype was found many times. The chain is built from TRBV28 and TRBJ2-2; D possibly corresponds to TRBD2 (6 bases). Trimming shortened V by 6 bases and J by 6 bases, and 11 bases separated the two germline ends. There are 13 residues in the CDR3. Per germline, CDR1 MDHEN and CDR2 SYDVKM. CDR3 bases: TGTGCCAGCAGCTTGTCGGGGGCCGGGGAGCTGTTTTTT. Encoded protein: CASSLSGAGELFF.

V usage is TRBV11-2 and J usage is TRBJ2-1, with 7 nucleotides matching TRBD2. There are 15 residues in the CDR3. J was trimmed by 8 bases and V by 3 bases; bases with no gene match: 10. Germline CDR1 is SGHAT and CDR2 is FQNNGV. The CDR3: CASSFGTTVGDEQFF. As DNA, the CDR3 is TGTGCCAGCAGCTTCGGGACTACCGTAGGTGATGAGCAGTTCTTC.

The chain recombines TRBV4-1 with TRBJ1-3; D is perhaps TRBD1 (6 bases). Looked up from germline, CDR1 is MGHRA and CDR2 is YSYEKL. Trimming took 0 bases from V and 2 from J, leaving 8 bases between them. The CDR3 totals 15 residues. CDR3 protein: CASSQEAGAGNTIYF. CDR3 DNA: TGCGCCAGCAGCCAAGAGGCAGGGGCTGGAAACACCATATATTTT.

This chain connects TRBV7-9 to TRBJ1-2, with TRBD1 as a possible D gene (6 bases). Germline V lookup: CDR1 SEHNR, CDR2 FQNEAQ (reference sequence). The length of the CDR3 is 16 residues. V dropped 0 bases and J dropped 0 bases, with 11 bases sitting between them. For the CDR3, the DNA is TGTGCCAGCAGCTTAGCGGACAGCCTCCCTAACTATGGCTACACCTTC. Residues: CASSLADSLPNYGYTF.

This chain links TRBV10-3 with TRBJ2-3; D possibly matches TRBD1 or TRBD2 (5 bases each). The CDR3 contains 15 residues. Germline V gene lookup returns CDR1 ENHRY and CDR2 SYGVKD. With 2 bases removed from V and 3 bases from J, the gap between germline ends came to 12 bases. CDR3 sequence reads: CAISEPGTLTDTQYF. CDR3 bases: TGTGCCATCAGTGAGCCCGGGACGCTTACAGATACGCAGTATTTT.

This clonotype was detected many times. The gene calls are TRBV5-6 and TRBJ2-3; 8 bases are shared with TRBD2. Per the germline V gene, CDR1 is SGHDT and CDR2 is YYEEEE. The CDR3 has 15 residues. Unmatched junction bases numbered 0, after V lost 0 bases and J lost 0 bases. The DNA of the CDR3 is TGTGCCAGCAGCTTGGCTAGCGGGAGCACAGATACGCAGTATTTT. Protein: CASSLASGSTDTQYF.

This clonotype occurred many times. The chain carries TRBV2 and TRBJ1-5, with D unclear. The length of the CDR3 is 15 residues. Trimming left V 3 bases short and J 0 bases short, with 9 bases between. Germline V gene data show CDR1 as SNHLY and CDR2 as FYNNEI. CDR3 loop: CASSDSTVSNQPQHF. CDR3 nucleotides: TGTGCCAGCAGTGACAGTACAGTTAGCAATCAGCCCCAGCATTTT.

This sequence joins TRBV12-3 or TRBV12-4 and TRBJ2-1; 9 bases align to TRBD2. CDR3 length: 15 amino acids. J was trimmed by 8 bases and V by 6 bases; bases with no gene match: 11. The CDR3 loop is CASSPGGSGSYEQFF. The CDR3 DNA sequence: TGTGCCAGCAGCCCAGGTGGTAGCGGGAGCTATGAGCAGTTCTTC.

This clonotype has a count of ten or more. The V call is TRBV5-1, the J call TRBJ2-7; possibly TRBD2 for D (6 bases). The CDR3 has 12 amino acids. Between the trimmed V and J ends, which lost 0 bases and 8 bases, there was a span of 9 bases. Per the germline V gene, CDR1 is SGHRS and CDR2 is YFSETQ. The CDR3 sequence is CASSLGLAQQYF. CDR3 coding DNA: TGCGCCAGCAGCTTGGGGCTAGCGCAGCAGTACTTC.

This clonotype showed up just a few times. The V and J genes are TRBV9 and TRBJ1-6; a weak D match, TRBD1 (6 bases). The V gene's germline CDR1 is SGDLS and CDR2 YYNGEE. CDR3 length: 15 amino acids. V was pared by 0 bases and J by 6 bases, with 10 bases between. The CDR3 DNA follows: TGTGCCAGCAGCGTAGCGGCGGGGGCTAATTCACCCCTCCACTTT. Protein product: CASSVAAGANSPLHF.

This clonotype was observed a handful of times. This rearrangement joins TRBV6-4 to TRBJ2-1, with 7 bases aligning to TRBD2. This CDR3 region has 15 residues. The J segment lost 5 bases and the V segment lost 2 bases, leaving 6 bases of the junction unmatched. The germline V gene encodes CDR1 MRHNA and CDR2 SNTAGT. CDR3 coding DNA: TGTGCCAGCAGTGACAAGGCTAGCGGCAACAATGAGCAGTTCTTC. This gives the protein CASSDKASGNNEQFF.

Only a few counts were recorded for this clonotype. Written as DNA, the CDR3 is TGTGCCAGCAGCTTTGGGCTGGCAGAAAATGAGCAGTTCTTC. As protein: CASSFGLAENEQFF. The gene calls are TRBV5-6 and TRBJ2-1, with D unclear. Germline V CDR1 and CDR2: SGHDT, YYEEEE. Trimming pared 2 bases from V and 7 bases from J, leaving 13 bases between. This CDR3 spans 14 amino acids.

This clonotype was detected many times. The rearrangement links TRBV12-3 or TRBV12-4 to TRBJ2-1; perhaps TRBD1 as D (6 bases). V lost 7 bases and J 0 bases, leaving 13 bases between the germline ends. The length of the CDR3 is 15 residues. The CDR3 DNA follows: TGTGCCAGCACCCCCGACAGGAGCTCCTACAATGAGCAGTTCTTC. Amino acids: CASTPDRSSYNEQFF.

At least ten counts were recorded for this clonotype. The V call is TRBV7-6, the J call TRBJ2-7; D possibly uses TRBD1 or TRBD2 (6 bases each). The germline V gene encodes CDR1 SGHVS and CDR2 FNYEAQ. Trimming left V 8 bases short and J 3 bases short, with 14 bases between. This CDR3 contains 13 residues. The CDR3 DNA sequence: TGTGCCAGCGGACTACAGGGCGACTACGAGCAGTACTTC. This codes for CASGLQGDYEQYF.

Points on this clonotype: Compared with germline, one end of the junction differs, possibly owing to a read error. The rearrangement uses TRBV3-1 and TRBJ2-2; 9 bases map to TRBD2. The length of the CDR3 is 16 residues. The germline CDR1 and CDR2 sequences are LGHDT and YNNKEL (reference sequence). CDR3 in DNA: TGTGCCACCACCCAAGATGCTAGCGGGATCACCTGGGAGCTGTTTTTT. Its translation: CATTQDASGITWELFF.

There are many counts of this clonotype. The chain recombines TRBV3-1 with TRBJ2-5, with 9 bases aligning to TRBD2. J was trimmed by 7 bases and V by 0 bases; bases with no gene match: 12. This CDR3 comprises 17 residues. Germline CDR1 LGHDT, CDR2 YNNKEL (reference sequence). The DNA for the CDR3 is TGTGCCAGCAGCCAAGATTTGGCGGGAGGGGATAGGCGGACCCAGTACTTC. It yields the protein CASSQDLAGGDRRTQYF.

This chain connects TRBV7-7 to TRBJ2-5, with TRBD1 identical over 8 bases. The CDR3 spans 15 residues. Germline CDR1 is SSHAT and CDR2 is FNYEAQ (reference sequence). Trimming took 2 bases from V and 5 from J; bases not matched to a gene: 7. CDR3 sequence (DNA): TGTGCCAGCAGCTTACGACAGGGGAGACTTGAGACCCAGTACTTC. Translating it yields CASSLRQGRLETQYF.

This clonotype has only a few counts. CDR3 bases: TGCAGTGCTAGAATCCGGAACTCCTACGAGCAGTACTTC. Its protein is CSARIRNSYEQYF. The chain carries TRBV20-1 and TRBJ2-7; D is unclear. V was clipped by 2 bases and J by 0 bases, with 8 bases between them. CDR3 length: 13 residues. Germline V gives CDR1 DFQATT, CDR2 SNEGSKA (reference sequence).

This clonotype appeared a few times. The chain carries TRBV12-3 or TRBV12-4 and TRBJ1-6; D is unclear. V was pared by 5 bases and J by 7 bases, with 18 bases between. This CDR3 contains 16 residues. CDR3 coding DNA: TGTGCCAGCAGTCCAGACGGCCCCCCGTTGAATTCACCCCTCCACTTT. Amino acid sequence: CASSPDGPPLNSPLHF.

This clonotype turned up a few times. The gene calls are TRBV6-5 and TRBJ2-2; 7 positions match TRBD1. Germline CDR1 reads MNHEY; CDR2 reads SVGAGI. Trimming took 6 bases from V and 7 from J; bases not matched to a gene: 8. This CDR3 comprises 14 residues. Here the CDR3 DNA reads TGTGCCAGCAGCTACACAGGGGCCGGCGGGGAGCTGTTTTTT. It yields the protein CASSYTGAGGELFF.

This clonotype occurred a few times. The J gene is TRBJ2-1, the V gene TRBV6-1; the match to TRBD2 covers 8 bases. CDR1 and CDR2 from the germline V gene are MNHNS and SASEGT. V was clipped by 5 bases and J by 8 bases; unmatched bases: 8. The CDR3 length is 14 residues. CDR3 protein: CASSPGGPDDEQFF. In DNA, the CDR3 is TGTGCCAGCAGTCCGGGAGGGCCGGATGATGAGCAGTTCTTC.

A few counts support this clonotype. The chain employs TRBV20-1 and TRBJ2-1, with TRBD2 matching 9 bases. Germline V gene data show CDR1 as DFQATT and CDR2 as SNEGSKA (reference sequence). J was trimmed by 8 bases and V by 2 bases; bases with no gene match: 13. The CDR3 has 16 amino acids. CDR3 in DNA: TGCAGTGCTAGATTTTACTCGGGACTAGCCGCCCATGAGCAGTTCTTC. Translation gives CSARFYSGLAAHEQFF.

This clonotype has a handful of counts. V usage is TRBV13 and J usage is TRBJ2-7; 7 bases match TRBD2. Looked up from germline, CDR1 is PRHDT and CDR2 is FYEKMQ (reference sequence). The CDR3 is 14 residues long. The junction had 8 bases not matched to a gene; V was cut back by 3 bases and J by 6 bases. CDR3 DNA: TGTGCCAGCAGCTTTGGGGGGGGGTTGAGCGAGCAGTACGTC. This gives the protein CASSFGGGLSEQYV.

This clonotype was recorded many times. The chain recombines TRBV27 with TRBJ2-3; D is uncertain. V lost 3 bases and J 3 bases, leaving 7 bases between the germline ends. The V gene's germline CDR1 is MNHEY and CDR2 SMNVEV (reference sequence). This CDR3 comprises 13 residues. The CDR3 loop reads CASSLGRTDTQYF. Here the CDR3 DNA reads TGTGCCAGCAGTTTGGGTAGGACAGATACGCAGTATTTT.

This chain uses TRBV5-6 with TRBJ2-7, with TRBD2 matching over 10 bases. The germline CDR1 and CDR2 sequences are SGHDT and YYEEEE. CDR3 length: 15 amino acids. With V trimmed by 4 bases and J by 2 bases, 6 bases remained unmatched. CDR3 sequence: CASSTGLADAYEQYV. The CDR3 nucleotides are TGTGCCAGCAGCACAGGACTAGCGGACGCCTACGAGCAGTACGTC.